This entry features one T cell receptor (beta chain) sequence. Its antigen is still unknown. This specimen comes from a study of glioma-infiltrating T cells after dendritic cell vaccination. Study-wide results and caveats: Survival was not directly related to TCR clonality in these patients.

The CDR3 extends over 14 amino acids. Germline trimming cut 10 bases from V and 7 bases from J; bases unmatched to any gene: 10. The germline V gene encodes CDR1 MNHEY and CDR2 SMNVEV (reference sequence). Measured with immunoSEQ multiplex PCR; TCRdb has only the in-frame clones, and not every one. The sample shows 950 to 1,500 clones, roughly 88% of them seen only once. The receptor comes from a human donor with glioblastoma. The sample here was tumor tissue, taken before dendritic cell vaccination. V usage is TRBV27 and J usage is TRBJ2-1, with 10 bases matching TRBD2. CDR3 nucleotides: TGTGCCACCAGGATAGCGGGAGGACAAAATGAGCAGTTCTTC. Translation gives CATRIAGGQNEQFF.